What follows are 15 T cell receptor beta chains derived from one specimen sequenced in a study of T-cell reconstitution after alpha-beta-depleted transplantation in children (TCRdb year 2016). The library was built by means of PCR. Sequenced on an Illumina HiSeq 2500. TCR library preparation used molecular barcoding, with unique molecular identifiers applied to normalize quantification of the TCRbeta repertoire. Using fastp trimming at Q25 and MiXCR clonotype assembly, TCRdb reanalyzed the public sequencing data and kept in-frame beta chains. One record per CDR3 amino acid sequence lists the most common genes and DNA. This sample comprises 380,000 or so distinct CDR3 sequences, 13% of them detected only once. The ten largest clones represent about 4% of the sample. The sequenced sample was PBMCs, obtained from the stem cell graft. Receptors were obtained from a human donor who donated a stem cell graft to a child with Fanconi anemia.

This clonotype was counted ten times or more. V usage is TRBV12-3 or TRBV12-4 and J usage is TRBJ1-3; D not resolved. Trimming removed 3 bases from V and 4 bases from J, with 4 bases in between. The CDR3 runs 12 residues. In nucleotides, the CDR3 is TGTGCCAGCAGTTTGATCGGAAACACCATATATTTT. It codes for CASSLIGNTIYF.

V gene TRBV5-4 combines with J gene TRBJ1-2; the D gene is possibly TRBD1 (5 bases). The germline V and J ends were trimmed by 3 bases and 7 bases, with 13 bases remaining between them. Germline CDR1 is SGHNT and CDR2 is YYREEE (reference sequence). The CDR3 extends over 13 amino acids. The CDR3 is CASSYDRVGGYTF. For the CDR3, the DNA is TGTGCCAGCAGCTACGACAGAGTCGGTGGCTACACCTTC. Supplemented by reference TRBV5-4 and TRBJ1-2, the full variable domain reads ETGVTQSPTHLIKTRGQQVTLRCSSQSGHNTVSWYQQALGQGPQFIFQYYREEENGRGNFPPRFSGLQFPNYSSELNVNALELDDSALYLCASSYDRVGGYTFGSGTRLTVV.

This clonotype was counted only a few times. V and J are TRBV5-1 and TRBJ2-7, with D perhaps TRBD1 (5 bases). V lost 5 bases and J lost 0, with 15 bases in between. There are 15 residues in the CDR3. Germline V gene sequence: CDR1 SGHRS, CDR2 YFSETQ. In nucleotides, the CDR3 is TGCGCCAGCAGGCCGGACACGGCGAGCTCCTACGAGCAGTACTTC. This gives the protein CASRPDTASSYEQYF.

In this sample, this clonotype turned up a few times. CDR3 nucleotides: TGCGCCAGCACCTTCAGCGTGATCTCCTACAATGAGCAGTTCTTC. Its protein is CASTFSVISYNEQFF. This chain connects TRBV4-3 to TRBJ2-1, with D unresolved. The V end was cut by 7 bases, the J end by 0 bases, with 13 bases between. The CDR3 is made up of 15 amino acids. Germline CDR1 reads LGHNA; CDR2 reads YSLEER.

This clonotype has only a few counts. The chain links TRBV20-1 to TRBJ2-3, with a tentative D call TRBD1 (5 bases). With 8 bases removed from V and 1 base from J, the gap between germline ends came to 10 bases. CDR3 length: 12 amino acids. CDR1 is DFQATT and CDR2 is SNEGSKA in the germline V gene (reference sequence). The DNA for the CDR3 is TGCAGTTCCGTCAGGGGCACAGATACGCAGTATTTT. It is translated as CSSVRGTDTQYF.

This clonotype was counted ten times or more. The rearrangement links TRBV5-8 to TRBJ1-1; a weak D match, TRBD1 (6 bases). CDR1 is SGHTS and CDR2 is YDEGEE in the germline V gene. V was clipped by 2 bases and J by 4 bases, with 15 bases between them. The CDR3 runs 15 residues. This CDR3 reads CASSFRDEGGTEAFF. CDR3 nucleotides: TGTGCCAGCAGCTTCAGGGATGAAGGGGGCACTGAAGCTTTCTTT.

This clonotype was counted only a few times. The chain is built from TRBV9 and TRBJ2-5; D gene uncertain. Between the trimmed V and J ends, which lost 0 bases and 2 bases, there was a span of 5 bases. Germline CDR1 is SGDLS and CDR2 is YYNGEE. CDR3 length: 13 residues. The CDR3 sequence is CASSVATQETQYF. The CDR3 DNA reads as TGTGCCAGCAGCGTAGCTACTCAAGAGACCCAGTACTTC. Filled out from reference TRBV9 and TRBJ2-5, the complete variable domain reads DSGVTQTPKHLITATGQRVTLRCSPRSGDLSVYWYQQSLDQGLQFLIQYYNGEERAKGNILERFSAQQFPDLHSELNLSSLELGDSALYFCASSVATQETQYFGPGTRLLVL.

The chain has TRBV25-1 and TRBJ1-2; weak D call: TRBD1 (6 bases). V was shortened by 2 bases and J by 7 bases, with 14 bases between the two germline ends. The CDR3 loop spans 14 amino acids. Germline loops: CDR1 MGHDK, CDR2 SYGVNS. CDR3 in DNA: TGTGCCAGCAGTGAAGATACAGGGAAAGTTGGCTACACCTTC. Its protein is CASSEDTGKVGYTF.

The CDR3 coding sequence is TGCGCCAGCAGTCTCCAAGCGGGGGGGACTTCCGGGGAGCTGTTTTTT. Residues: CASSLQAGGTSGELFF. The chain uses TRBV10-2 and TRBJ2-2, with 10 bases matching TRBD2. This CDR3 comprises 16 residues. The J segment lost 6 bases and the V segment lost 5 bases, leaving 9 bases of the junction unmatched. Germline V gene lookup returns CDR1 WSHSY and CDR2 SAAADI.

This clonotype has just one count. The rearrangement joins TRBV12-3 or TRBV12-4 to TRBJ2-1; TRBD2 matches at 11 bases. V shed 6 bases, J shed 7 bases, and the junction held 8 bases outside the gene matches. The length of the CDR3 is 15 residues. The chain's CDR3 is CASRLSGGAINEQFF. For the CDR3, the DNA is TGTGCCAGCAGACTTAGCGGGGGGGCCATAAATGAGCAGTTCTTC.

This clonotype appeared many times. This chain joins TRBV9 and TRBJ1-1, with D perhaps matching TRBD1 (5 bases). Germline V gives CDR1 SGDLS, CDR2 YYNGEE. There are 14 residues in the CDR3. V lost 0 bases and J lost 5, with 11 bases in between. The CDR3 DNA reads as TGTGCCAGCAGCGTAGAGGGGCTTGGGACTGAAGCTTTCTTT. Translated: CASSVEGLGTEAFF.

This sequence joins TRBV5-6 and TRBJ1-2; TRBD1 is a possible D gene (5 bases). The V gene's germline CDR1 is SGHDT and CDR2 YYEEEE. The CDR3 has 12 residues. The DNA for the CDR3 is TGTGCTTCTAGAGGGACGCAGGATGGCTACACCTTC. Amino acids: CASRGTQDGYTF.

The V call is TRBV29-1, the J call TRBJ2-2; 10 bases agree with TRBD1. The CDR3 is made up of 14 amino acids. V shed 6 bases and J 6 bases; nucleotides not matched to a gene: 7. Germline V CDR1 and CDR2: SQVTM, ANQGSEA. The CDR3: CSVTGGEMAGELFF. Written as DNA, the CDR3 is TGCAGCGTGACAGGGGGCGAGATGGCCGGGGAGCTGTTTTTT.

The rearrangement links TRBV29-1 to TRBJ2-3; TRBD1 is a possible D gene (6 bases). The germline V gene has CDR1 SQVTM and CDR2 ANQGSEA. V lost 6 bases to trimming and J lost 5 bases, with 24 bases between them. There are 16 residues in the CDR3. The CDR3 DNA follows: TGCAGCGTACGGCGCCCCACAGGGCAGCCCCAAGATACGCAGTATTTT. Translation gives CSVRRPTGQPQDTQYF.

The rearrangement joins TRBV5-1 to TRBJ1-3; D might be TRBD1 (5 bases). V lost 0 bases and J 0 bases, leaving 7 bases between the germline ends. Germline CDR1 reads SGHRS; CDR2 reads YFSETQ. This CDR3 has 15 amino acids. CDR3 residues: CASSLGGRSGNTIYF. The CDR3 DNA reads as TGCGCCAGCAGCTTGGGGGGACGCTCTGGAAACACCATATATTTT.